The 4 T cell receptor beta chains below all came from one sample that was sequenced in a study of blood T cells in healthy people across ages. A second PCR, run for roughly 7 to 12 cycles, used a sample-barcoded 5' primer plus a J-beta primer mix. TCRdb fed the 5' RACE reads into MiXCR, producing one record per CDR3 protein. Here the sample spans about 670,000 distinct CDR3 sequences, roughly two fifths being singletons. The sequenced sample was blood. The source of these receptors is a man older than 75 in good health.

The chain uses TRBV6-6 and TRBJ2-7, with TRBD1 identical over 7 bases. Losses at the gene ends were 4 bases for V and 0 bases for J; bases not matched to a gene: 6. Germline-derived CDR1 and CDR2 are MNHNY and SVGAGI (reference sequence). The CDR3 length is 15 residues. CDR3 amino acids: CASSSPGTVSYEQYF. The CDR3 DNA reads TGTGCCAGCAGTTCCCCCGGGACAGTCTCCTACGAGCAGTACTTC.

This clonotype was observed a few times. The chain couples TRBV21-1 to TRBJ1-1. TRBV21-1 is a documented pseudogene. CDR3 length: 19 amino acids. The CDR3, as DNA: TGTGCCAGCAGCAAAGAGGTATCGGAAGTTGGTAATTTTAACACTGAAGCTTTCTTT. Amino acids: CASSKEVSEVGNFNTEAFF.

A few counts support this clonotype. V and J are TRBV28 and TRBJ1-6; D unclear. Germline CDR1 is MDHEN and CDR2 is SYDVKM. The V and J ends lost 7 bases and 14 bases respectively, with 12 bases between them. The CDR3 has 11 amino acids. CDR3 amino acids: CASNGLSALHF. In nucleotides, the CDR3 is TGTGCCAGCAATGGGCTCTCGGCCCTCCACTTT.

This clonotype was seen only a few times. The chain employs TRBV5-1 and TRBJ2-5; D is unresolved. This CDR3 region has 14 residues. Germline V gene sequence: CDR1 SGHRS, CDR2 YFSETQ. Between the trimmed V and J ends, which lost 0 bases and 11 bases, there was a span of 17 bases. This chain's CDR3 is CASSLDAGIEEQYF. The CDR3 nucleotides read TGCGCCAGCAGCTTGGACGCTGGGATCGAGGAGCAGTACTTC. Together with reference TRBV5-1 and TRBJ2-5, the CDR3 gives the full variable domain: KAGVTQTPRYLIKTRGQQVTLSCSPISGHRSVSWYQQTPGQGLQFLFEYFSETQRNKGNFPGRFSGRQFSNSRSEMNVSTLELGDSALYLCASSLDAGIEEQYFGPGTRLLVL.